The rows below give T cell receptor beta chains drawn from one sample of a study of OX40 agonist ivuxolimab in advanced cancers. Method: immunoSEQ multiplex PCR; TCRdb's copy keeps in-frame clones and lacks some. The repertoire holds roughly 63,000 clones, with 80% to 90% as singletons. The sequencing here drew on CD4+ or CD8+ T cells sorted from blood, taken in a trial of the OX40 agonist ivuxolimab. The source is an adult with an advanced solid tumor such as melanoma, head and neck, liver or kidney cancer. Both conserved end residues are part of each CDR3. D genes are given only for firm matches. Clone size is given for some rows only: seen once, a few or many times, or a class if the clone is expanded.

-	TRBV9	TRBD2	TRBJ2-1	CASSSRTSVNEQFF	TGTGCCAGCAGCTCCCGGACTAGCGTAAATGAGCAGTTCTTC
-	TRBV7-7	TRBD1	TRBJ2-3	CASSLTGVSADTQYF	TGTGCTAGCAGCTTGACAGGGGTTAGCGCAGATACGCAGTATTTT
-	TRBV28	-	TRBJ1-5	CASSLWSVSNQPQHF	TGTGCCAGCAGTTTATGGTCGGTCAGCAATCAGCCCCAGCATTTT
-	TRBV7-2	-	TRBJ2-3	CAIRYLGRGTDTQYF	TGTGCCATCCGCTACCTGGGAAGGGGCACAGATACGCAGTATTTT
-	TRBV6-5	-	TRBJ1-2	CASSPRGPPGYGYTF	TGTGCCAGCAGTCCCCGGGGGCCCCCGGGCTATGGCTACACCTTC
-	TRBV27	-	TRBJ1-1	CASSYNDRGRTEAFF	TGTGCCAGCAGTTACAACGACCGCGGACGTACTGAAGCTTTCTTT
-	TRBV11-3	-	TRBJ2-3	CASSSSGSLATDTQYF	TGTGCCAGCAGCTCTTCCGGGAGCCTCGCCACGGATACGCAGTATTTT
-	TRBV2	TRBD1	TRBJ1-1	CASSGMEQGGTEAFF	TGTGCCAGCAGTGGGATGGAACAGGGGGGCACTGAAGCTTTCTTT
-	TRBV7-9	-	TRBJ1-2	CASSSLRDTETGYGYTF	TGTGCCAGCAGCTCGCTCCGGGACACCGAAACGGGCTATGGCTACACCTTC
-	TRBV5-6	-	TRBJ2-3	CASSLGFGAHRTDTQYF	TGTGCCAGCAGCTTGGGCTTCGGGGCCCACCGCACAGATACGCAGTATTTT
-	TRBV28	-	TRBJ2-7	CASGLTYEQYF	TGTGCCAGCGGGTTGACTTACGAGCAGTACTTC
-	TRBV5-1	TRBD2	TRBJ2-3	CASSLWGTSGRSVNTQYF	TGCGCCAGCAGCTTGTGGGGGACTAGCGGGAGATCGGTGAATACGCAGTATTTT
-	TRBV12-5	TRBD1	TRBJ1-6	CASGLHDRGPGDNSPLHF	TGTGCTAGTGGCCTACATGACAGGGGGCCAGGGGATAATTCACCCCTCCACTTT
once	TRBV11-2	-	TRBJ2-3	CASSSWTRDTQYF	TGTGCCAGCAGCTCCTGGACAAGAGATACGCAGTATTTT
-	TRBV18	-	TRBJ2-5	CASSPIGETQYF	TGTGCCAGCTCACCAATAGGGGAGACCCAGTACTTC
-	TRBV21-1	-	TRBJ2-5	CASTSFRTEETQYF	TGTGCCAGCACCTCGTTCAGGACAGAAGAGACCCAGTACTTC
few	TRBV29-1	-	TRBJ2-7	CSVRTSYEQYF	TGCAGCGTTCGTACCTCCTACGAGCAGTACTTC
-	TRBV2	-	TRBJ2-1	CASSEGRTSYNEQFF	TGTGCCAGCAGTGAGGGGCGGACCTCCTACAATGAGCAGTTCTTC
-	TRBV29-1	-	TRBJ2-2	CSGGERTNTGELFF	TGCAGCGGAGGGGAACGGACGAACACCGGGGAGCTGTTTTTT
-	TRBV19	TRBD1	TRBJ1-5	CASSARGQGASGNQPQHF	TGTGCCAGTAGTGCCCGGGGACAGGGGGCTTCTGGCAATCAGCCCCAGCATTTT
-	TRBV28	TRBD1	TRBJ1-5	CASFGTGAYQPQHF	TGTGCCAGCTTCGGGACAGGGGCTTATCAGCCCCAGCATTTT
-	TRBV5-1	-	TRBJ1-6	CASSLDGTGRAPLHF	TGCGCCAGCAGCTTGGACGGAACAGGGAGGGCACCCCTCCACTTT